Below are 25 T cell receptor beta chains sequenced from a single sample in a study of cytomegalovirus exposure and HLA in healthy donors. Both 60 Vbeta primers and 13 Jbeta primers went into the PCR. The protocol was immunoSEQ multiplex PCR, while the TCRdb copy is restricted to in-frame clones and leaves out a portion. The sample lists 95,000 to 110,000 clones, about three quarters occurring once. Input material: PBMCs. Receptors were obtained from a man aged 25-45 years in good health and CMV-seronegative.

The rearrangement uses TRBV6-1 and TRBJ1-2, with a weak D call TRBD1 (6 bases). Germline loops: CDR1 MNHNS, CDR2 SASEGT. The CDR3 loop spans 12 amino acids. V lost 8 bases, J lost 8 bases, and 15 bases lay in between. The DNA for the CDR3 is TGTGCCAGCGTCCGGGACACCCTAGGCTACACCTTC. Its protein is CASVRDTLGYTF.

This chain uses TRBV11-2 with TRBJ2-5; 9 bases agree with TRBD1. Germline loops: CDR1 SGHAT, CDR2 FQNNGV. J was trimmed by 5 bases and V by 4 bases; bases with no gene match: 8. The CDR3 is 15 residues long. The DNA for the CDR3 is TGTGCCAGCAGCTCAAACAGGGGGCGCGGCGAGACCCAGTACTTC. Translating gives CASSSNRGRGETQYF.

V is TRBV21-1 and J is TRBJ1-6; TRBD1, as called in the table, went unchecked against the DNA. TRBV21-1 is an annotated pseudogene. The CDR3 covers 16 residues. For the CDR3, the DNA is TGTGCCAGCAGCCATACAGGGTTTCACCCAAATTCACCCCTCCACTTT. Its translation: CASSHTGFHPNSPLHF.

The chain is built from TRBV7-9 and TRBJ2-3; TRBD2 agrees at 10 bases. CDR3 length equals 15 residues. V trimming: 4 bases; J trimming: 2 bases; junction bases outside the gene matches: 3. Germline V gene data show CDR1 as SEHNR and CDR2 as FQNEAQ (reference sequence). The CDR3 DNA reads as TGTGCCAGCAGCTCCGGACTAGCGGACACAGATACGCAGTATTTT. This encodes CASSSGLADTDTQYF.

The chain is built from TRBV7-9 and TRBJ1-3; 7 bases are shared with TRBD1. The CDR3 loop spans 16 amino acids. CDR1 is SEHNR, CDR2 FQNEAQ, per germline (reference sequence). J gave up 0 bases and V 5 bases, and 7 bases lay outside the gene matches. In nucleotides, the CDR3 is TGTGCCAGCAGCCGCGGGACAGCTTACTCTGGAAACACCATATATTTT. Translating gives CASSRGTAYSGNTIYF.

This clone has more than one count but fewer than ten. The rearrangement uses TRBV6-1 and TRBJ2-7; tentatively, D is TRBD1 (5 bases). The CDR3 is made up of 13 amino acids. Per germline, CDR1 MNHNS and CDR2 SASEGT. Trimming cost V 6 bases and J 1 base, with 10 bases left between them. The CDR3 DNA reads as TGTGCCAGCAGAAGGACACAGTCCTACGAGCAGTACTTC. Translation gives CASRRTQSYEQYF.

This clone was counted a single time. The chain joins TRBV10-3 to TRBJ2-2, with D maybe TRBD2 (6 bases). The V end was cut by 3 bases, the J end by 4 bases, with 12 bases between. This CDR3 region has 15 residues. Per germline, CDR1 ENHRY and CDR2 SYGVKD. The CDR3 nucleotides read TGTGCCATCAGTGAAAATACCGGGGGCACCGGGGAGCTGTTTTTT. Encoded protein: CAISENTGGTGELFF.

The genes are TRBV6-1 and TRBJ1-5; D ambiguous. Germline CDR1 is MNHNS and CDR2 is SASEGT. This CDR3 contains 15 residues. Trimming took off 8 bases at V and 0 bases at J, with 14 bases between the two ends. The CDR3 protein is CASLLEGNSNQPQHF. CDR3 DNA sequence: TGTGCCAGCCTATTGGAGGGCAATAGCAATCAGCCCCAGCATTTT.

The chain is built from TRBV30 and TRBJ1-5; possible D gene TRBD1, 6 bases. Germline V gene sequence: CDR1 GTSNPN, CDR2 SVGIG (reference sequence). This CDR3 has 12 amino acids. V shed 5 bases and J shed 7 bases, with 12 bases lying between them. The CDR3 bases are TGTGCCTGGGCCTCCCAGGGGCAGCCCCAGCATTTT. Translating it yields CAWASQGQPQHF. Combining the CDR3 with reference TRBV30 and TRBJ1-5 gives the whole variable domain SQTIHQWPATLVQPVGSPLSLECTVEGTSNPNLYWYRQAAGRGLQLLFYSVGIGQISSEVPQNLSASRPQDRQFILSSKKLLLSDSGFYLCAWASQGQPQHFGDGTRLSIL.

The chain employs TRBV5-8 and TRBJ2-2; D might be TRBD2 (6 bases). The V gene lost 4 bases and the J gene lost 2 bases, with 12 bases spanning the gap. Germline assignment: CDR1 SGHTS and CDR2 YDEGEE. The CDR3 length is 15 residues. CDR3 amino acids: CASSPGLRNTGELFF. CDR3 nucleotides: TGTGCCAGCAGCCCGGGACTCCGTAACACCGGGGAGCTGTTTTTT.

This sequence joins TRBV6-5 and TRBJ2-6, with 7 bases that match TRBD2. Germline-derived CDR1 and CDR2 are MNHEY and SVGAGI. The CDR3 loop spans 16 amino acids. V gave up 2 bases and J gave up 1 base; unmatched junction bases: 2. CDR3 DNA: TGTGCCAGCAGTTACCGGGGGGTTTCTGGGGCCAACGTCCTGACTTTC. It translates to CASSYRGVSGANVLTF.

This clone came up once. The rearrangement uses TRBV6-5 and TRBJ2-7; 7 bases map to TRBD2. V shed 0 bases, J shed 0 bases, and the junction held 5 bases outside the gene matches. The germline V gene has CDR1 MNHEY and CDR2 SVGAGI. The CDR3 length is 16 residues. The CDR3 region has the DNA TGTGCCAGCAGTTACTCCTGGCGGGAGATCTCCTACGAGCAGTACTTC. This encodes CASSYSWREISYEQYF.

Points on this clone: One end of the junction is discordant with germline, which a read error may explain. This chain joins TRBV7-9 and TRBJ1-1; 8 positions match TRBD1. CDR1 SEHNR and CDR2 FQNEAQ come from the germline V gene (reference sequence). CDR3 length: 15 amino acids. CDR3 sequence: CSSSLASGGASEAFF. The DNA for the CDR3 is TGTTCCAGCAGCTTAGCATCAGGGGGCGCCTCTGAAGCTTTCTTT.

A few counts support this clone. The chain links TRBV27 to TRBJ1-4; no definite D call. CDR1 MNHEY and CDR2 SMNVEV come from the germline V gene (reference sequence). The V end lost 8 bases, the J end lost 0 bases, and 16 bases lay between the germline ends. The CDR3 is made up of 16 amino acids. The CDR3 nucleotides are TGTGCCAGCCGAAACCGGGGAAGTGCAACTAATGAAAAACTGTTTTTT. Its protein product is CASRNRGSATNEKLFF.

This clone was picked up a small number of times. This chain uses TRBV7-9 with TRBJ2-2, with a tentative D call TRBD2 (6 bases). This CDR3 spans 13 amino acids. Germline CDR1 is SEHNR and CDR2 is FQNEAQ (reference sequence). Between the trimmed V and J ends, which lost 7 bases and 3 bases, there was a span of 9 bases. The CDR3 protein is CASKREDTGELFF. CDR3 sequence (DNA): TGTGCCAGCAAAAGGGAGGACACCGGGGAGCTGTTTTTT.

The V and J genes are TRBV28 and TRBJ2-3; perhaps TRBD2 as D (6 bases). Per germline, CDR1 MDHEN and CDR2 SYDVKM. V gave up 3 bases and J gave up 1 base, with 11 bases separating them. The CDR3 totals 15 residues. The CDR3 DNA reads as TGTGCCAGCAGTTTCACGAGGGAGGGCACAGATACGCAGTATTTT. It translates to CASSFTREGTDTQYF.

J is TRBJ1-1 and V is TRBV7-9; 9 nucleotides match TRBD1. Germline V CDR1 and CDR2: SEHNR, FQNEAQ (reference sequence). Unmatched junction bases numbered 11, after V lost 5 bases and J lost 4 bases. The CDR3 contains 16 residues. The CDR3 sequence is CASSPVEGQGATEAFF. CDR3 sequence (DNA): TGTGCCAGCAGCCCAGTAGAGGGACAGGGCGCCACTGAAGCTTTCTTT. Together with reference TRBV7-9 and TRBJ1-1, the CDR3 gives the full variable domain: DTGVSQNPRHKITKRGQNVTFRCDPISEHNRLYWYRQTLGQGPEFLTYFQNEAQLEKSRLLSDRFSAERPKGSFSTLEIQRTEQGDSAMYLCASSPVEGQGATEAFFGQGTRLTVV.

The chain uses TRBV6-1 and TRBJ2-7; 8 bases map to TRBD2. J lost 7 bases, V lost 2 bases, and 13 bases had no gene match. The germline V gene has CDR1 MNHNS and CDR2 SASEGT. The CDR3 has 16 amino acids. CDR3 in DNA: TGTGCCAGCAGTGAAATCCCCTTCGGGAGGGCCTGTGAGCAGTACTTC. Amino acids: CASSEIPFGRACEQYF.

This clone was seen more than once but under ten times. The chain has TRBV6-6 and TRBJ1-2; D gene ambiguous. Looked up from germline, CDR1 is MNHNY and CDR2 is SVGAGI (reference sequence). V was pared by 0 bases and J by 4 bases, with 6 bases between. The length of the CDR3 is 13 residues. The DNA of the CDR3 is TGTGCCAGCAGTTACTCCGGTCCCTATGGCTACACCTTC. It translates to CASSYSGPYGYTF.

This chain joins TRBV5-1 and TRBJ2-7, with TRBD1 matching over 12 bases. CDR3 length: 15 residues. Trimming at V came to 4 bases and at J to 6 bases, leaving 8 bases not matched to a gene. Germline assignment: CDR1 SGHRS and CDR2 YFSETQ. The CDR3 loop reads CASSAGGTGGCEQYF. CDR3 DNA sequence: TGCGCCAGCAGCGCAGGTGGGACAGGGGGCTGCGAGCAGTACTTC.

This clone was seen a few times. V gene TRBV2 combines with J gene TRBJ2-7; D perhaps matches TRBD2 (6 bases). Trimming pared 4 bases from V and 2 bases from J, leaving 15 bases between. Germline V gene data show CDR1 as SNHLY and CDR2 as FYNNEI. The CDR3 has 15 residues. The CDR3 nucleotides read TGTGCCAGCAGTGGCGGGGTGTTCGGGACCTACGAGCAGTACTTC. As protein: CASSGGVFGTYEQYF.

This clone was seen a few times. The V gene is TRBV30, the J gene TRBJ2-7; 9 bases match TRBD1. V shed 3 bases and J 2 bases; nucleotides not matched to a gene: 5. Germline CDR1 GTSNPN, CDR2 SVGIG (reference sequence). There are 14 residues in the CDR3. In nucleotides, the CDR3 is TGTGCCTGGAGGTATGGGACAGGGACCTACGAGCAGTACTTC. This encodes CAWRYGTGTYEQYF.

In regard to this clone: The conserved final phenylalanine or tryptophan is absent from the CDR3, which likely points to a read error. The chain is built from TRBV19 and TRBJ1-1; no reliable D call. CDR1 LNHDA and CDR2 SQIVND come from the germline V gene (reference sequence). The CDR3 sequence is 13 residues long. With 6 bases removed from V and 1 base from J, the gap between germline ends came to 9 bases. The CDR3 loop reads CASSLDWNTEAFV. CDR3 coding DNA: TGTGCCAGTAGCCTGGACTGGAACACTGAAGCTTTCGTT.

CDR3 DNA: TGTGCCAGCAGCTTGGCGGGACCCTACGAGCAGTACTTC. As protein: CASSLAGPYEQYF. The chain uses TRBV7-9 and TRBJ2-7; possible D gene TRBD2, 6 bases. V dropped 3 bases and J dropped 2 bases, with 8 bases sitting between them. The CDR3 contains 13 residues. Germline CDR1 reads SEHNR; CDR2 reads FQNEAQ (reference sequence).

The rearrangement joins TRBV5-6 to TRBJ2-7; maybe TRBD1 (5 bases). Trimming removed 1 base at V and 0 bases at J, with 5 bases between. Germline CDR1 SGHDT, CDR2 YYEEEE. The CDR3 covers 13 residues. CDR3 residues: CASSLQGSYEQYF. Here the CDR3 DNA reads TGTGCCAGCAGCTTGCAGGGCTCCTACGAGCAGTACTTC.